The rows below give T cell receptor beta chains drawn from one sample of a study of control samples from healthy donors and cancer patients. Here immunoSEQ multiplex PCR was the method, and the copy in TCRdb shows in-frame clones only, minus some. The sample includes 150,000 or so clones, roughly 94% of them seen just once. The sequenced sample was PBMCs. The source is a man between 60 and 75 years old with colorectal cancer. Each CDR3 is given with its conserved first and last residue. A D gene is named only where the DNA matches it firmly. Only some rows state a clone size, as once, few, many or a class for expanded clones.

V	size	D	J	CDR3	DNA
TRBV5-4	NA	NA	TRBJ1-2	CASSLGATPLDYGYTF	TGTGCCAGCAGCTTGGGGGCAACCCCCCTGGACTATGGCTACACCTTC
TRBV19	NA	NA	TRBJ1-1	CASSLTGGLNTEAFF	TGTGCCAGTAGTCTCACGGGGGGTCTGAACACTGAAGCTTTCTTT
TRBV6-2/TRBV6-3	NA	NA	TRBJ2-3	CASSYRTSTDTQYF	TGTGCCAGCAGTTACCGAACGAGCACAGATACGCAGTATTTT
TRBV7-2	NA	NA	TRBJ1-4	CASSLAPRGGNEKLFF	TGTGCCAGCAGCTTAGCGCCACGGGGGGGAAATGAAAAACTGTTTTTT
TRBV5-4	NA	TRBD1	TRBJ1-1	CASSWGQGRTEAFF	TGTGCCAGCAGCTGGGGACAGGGTCGGACTGAAGCTTTCTTT
TRBV9	once	TRBD2	TRBJ2-1	CASSVEAGGPIWNEQFF	TGTGCCAGCAGCGTAGAAGCGGGGGGGCCGATTTGGAATGAGCAGTTCTTC
TRBV5-5	few	TRBD1	TRBJ1-2	CASSRGQGYNYGYTF	TGTGCCAGCAGCCGTGGACAGGGGTATAACTATGGCTACACCTTC
TRBV6-5	NA	NA	TRBJ2-2	CASRLSTGELFF	TGTGCCAGCAGGTTATCTACCGGGGAGCTGTTTTTT
TRBV5-1	NA	TRBD1	TRBJ2-3	CASSLGQAFTDTQYF	TGCGCCAGCAGCCTTGGACAGGCATTCACAGATACGCAGTATTTT
TRBV18	NA	TRBD1	TRBJ2-2	CASSAKTGDTGELFF	TGTGCCAGCTCCGCAAAAACAGGGGACACCGGGGAGCTGTTTTTT
TRBV21-1	NA	NA	TRBJ1-2	CASSKEGQTNYGYTF	TGTGCCAGCAGCAAAGAGGGACAGACTAACTATGGCTACACCTTC
TRBV7-2	NA	NA	TRBJ2-2	CASSILSGNANTGELFF	TGTGCCAGCAGCATTTTATCGGGCAACGCGAACACCGGGGAGCTGTTTTTT
TRBV12-3/TRBV12-4	NA	NA	TRBJ1-2	CASSQGQFYGYTF	TGTGCCAGCAGCCAAGGACAGTTCTATGGCTACACCTTC
TRBV18	NA	NA	TRBJ2-1	CASSPPGANEQFF	TGTGCCAGCTCACCACCGGGCGCCAATGAGCAGTTCTTC
TRBV7-2	NA	NA	TRBJ2-1	CASSLSSANEQFF	TGTGCCAGCAGCTTAAGTAGCGCGAATGAGCAGTTCTTC
TRBV6-5	NA	TRBD1	TRBJ1-2	CASRLGQGRGYTF	TGTGCCAGCCGCCTAGGACAGGGACGTGGCTACACCTTC
TRBV5-1	NA	TRBD2	TRBJ2-1	CASTLLGTSNDNEQFF	TGCGCCAGCACGCTCCTCGGGACTAGCAATGACAATGAGCAGTTCTTC
TRBV7-9	few	NA	TRBJ2-7	CASSHGTYEQYF	TGTGCCAGCAGCCACGGGACCTACGAGCAGTACTTC
TRBV5-3	NA	TRBD2	TRBJ2-3	CARSLAGGITDTQYF	TGTGCCAGAAGCTTAGCGGGGGGTATCACAGATACGCAGTATTTT
TRBV11-2	NA	NA	TRBJ2-5	CASSLDQETQYF	TGTGCCAGCAGTCTCGACCAAGAGACCCAGTACTTC
TRBV10-3	NA	NA	TRBJ1-3	CAITTESGNTIYF	TGTGCCATTACGACCGAGTCTGGAAACACCATATATTTT
TRBV29-1	NA	NA	TRBJ2-1	CSAPSQGSYNEQFF	TGCAGCGCCCCTAGCCAGGGGTCCTACAATGAGCAGTTCTTC
TRBV30	NA	TRBD2	TRBJ2-5	CAWRPGGAQETQYF	TGTGCCTGGAGGCCCGGGGGGGCACAAGAGACCCAGTACTTC
TRBV12-2	once	NA	TRBJ2-5	CASRSGGEPQETQYF	TGTGCAAGTCGCTCCGGTGGGGAACCACAAGAGACCCAGTACTTC
TRBV5-1	NA	NA	TRBJ2-3	CASSLRGGGSTDTQYF	TGCGCCAGCAGCTTGAGAGGAGGGGGGAGCACAGATACGCAGTATTTT
TRBV4-1	NA	TRBD1	TRBJ1-1	CASSQMGQIEAFF	TGCGCCAGCAGCCAAATGGGACAGATTGAAGCTTTCTTT
TRBV12-3/TRBV12-4	NA	NA	TRBJ2-3	CASSWRDTQYF	TGTGCCAGCAGTTGGAGAGATACGCAGTATTTT
TRBV6-2/TRBV6-3	NA	NA	TRBJ1-1	CASSYQWRNTEAFF	TGTGCCAGCAGTTACCAGTGGAGGAACACTGAAGCTTTCTTT
TRBV25-1	NA	TRBD2	TRBJ2-5	CASSVWTSGGPQETQYF	TGTGCCAGCAGTGTCTGGACTAGCGGGGGGCCCCAAGAGACCCAGTACTTC
TRBV4-1	NA	TRBD1	TRBJ1-5	CASSQEQGRGQQPQHF	TGCGCCAGCAGCCAAGAGCAGGGCAGGGGGCAACAGCCCCAGCATTTT
TRBV19	NA	NA	TRBJ1-2	CASKFRTGNYGYTF	TGTGCCAGTAAATTTCGGACGGGTAACTATGGCTACACCTTC
TRBV6-5	NA	NA	TRBJ1-5	CASIGTGVLQPQHF	TGTGCCAGCATCGGCACGGGGGTTCTTCAGCCCCAGCATTTT
TRBV30	NA	TRBD1	TRBJ1-4	CAWSVGDSRNEKLFF	TGTGCCTGGAGTGTAGGGGACAGCCGTAATGAAAAACTGTTTTTT
TRBV30	NA	NA	TRBJ2-7	CAWSGAGYEQYF	TGTGCCTGGAGTGGGGCGGGCTACGAGCAGTACTTC
TRBV19	NA	NA	TRBJ1-5	CASSVRVEQPQHF	TGTGCCAGTAGTGTCAGGGTAGAACAGCCCCAGCATTTT
TRBV18	NA	TRBD1	TRBJ1-6	CASSPQQGQGTPLHF	TGTGCCAGCTCACCCCAGCAGGGACAGGGAACACCCCTCCACTTT
TRBV25-1	NA	NA	TRBJ2-3	CASSAFRQSPTDTQYF	TGTGCCAGCAGCGCATTCCGACAGTCCCCCACAGATACGCAGTATTTT
TRBV30	once	NA	TRBJ1-1	CARGSGNTEAFF	TGTGCCCGGGGGTCGGGGAACACTGAAGCTTTCTTT
TRBV5-1	NA	NA	TRBJ1-5	CASSLEPGNQPQHF	TGCGCCAGCAGCTTGGAACCGGGCAATCAGCCCCAGCATTTT
TRBV7-2	NA	NA	TRBJ1-4	CASQGDSATNEKLFF	TGTGCCAGCCAAGGAGACAGCGCAACTAATGAAAAACTGTTTTTT
TRBV6-5	few	NA	TRBJ1-2	CASSRGENPYGYTF	TGTGCCAGCAGTCGGGGAGAGAACCCCTATGGCTACACCTTC
TRBV18	NA	TRBD2	TRBJ2-5	CASSPPLSSGGSQYF	TGTGCCAGCTCACCACCGCTATCAAGCGGGGGGTCCCAGTACTTC
TRBV9	NA	TRBD1	TRBJ2-2	CASSLSGTDGELFF	TGTGCCAGCAGCCTTTCCGGGACAGACGGGGAGCTGTTTTTT
TRBV6-5	NA	NA	TRBJ1-2	CASTPGPNYGYTF	TGTGCCAGCACCCCCGGGCCCAACTATGGCTACACCTTC
TRBV19	NA	TRBD1	TRBJ1-1	CASSTDRERTEAFF	TGTGCCAGTAGTACCGACAGGGAGAGGACTGAAGCTTTCTTT
TRBV10-3	NA	NA	TRBJ2-2	CAIKGPDPGTGELFF	TGTGCCATCAAGGGCCCGGACCCGGGCACCGGGGAGCTGTTTTTT
TRBV9	NA	NA	TRBJ2-2	CASSVRTGELFF	TGTGCCAGCAGCGTTCGGACCGGGGAGCTGTTTTTT
TRBV2	NA	NA	TRBJ1-3	CASTLGSGNTIYF	TGTGCCAGCACCTTAGGGTCTGGAAACACCATATATTTT
TRBV19	NA	TRBD1	TRBJ1-1	CASKGPGTGSIF	TGTGCCAGTAAGGGACCCGGGACAGGGTCGATCTTT
TRBV30	NA	NA	TRBJ2-7	CAWSALGDEQYF	TGTGCCTGGAGTGCTTTGGGGGACGAGCAGTACTTC
TRBV27	once	NA	TRBJ2-3	CASRFGLDTQYF	TGTGCCAGCAGGTTTGGATTAGATACGCAGTATTTT
TRBV1	NA	NA	TRBJ2-7	CTSTPGFFGVGSQGGHEQYF	NA
TRBV9	NA	NA	TRBJ2-3	CASSGQRAGFTDTQYF	TGTGCCAGCAGCGGGCAGCGGGCCGGATTCACAGATACGCAGTATTTT